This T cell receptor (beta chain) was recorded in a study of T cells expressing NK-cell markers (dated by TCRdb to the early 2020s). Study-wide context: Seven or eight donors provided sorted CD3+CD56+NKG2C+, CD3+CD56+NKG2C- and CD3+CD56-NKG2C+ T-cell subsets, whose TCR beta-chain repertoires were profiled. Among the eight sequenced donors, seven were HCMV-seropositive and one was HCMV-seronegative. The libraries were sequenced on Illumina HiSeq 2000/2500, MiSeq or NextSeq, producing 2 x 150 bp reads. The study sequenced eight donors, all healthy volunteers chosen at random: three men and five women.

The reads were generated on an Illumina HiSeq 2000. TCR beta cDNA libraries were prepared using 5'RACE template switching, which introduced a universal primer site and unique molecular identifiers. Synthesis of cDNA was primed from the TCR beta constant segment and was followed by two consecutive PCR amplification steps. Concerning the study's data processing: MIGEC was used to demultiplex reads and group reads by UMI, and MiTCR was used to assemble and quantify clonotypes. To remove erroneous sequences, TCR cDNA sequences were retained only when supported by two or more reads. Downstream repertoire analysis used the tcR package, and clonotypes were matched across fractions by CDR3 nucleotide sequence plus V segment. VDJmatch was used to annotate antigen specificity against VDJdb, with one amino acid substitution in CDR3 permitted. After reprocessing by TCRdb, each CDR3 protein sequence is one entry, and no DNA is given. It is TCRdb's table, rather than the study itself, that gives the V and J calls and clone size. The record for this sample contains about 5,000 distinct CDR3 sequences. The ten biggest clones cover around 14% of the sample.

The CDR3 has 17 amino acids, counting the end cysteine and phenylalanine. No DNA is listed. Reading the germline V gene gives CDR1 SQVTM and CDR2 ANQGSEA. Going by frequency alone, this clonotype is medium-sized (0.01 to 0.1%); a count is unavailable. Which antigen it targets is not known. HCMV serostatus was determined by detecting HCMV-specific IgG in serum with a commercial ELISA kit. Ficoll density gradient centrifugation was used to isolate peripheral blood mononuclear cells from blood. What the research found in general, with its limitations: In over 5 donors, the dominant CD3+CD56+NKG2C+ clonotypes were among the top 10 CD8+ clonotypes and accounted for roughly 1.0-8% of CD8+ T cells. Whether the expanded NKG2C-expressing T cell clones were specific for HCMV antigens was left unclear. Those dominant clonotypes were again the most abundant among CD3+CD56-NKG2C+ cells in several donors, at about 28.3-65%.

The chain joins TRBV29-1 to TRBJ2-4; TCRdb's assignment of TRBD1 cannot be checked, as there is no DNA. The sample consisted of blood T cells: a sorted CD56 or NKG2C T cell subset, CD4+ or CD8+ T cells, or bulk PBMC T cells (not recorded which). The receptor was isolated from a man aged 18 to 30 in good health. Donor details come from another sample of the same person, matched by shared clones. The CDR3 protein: CSVEGAGLNVAKNIQYF.